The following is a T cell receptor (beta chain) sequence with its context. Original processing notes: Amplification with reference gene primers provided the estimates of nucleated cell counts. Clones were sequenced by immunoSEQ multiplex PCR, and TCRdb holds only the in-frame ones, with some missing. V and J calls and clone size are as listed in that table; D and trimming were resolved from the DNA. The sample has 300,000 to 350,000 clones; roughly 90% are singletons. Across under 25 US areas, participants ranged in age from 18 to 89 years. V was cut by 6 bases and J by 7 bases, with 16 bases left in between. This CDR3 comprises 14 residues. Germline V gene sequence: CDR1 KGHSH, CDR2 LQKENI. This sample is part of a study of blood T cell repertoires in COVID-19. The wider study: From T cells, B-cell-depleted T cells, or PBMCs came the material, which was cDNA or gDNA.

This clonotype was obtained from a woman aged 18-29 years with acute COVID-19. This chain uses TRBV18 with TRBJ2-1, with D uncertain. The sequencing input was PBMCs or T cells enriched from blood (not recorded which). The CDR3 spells CASSLAPLANEQFF. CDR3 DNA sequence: TGTGCCAGCTCCCTTGCGCCGCTCGCGAATGAGCAGTTCTTC.